The T cell receptor (beta chain) under discussion was sequenced for a study of T cells after yellow fever vaccination (dated by TCRdb to the late 2010s). With regard to the full study: The SMART-Seq v4 Ultra Low Input RNA kit was used to prepare libraries from fractions with low cell numbers. To follow T-cell clones before and after primary and booster YFV17D yellow fever vaccination, bulk TCR alpha and beta repertoires were sequenced over time. Two healthy male donors made up the cohort, one aged 18 to 29 years and the other aged 30 to 40 years. Blood was drawn at multiple timepoints before and after primary and secondary immunization, with bulk PBMC replicates and cell subsets isolated.

V is clipped by 5 bases and J by 0 bases, and the sequence between their germline boundaries is 16 bases long. There are 16 amino acids in the CDR3, from cysteine to phenylalanine inclusive. The only DNA kept is the CDR3, 48 bases in frame from the first base. For CDR1 and CDR2, the germline V gene (reference sequence) lists SEHNR and FQNEAQ. This clonotype was picked up a small number of times. Its antigen has not been determined. No clone much larger than this one lies a single base away; base qualities are absent. Summary of the overall study and its limitations: Because abundant contaminating clonotypes from the bulk population could be contained in FACS-sorted repertoires, computational filtering was required. A small fraction of clonotypes showed up in both the CD4 and CD8 compartments, probably as a result of convergent recombination. The secondary T-cell response was weaker than the primary response but faster, peaking on day 5 instead of day 15. Most clones expanded after primary vaccination were re-detected after the booster (almost 97% of CD4 and around nine tenths of CD8), suggesting broad memory maintenance. Because only a couple of donors were included in the study, the extent to which the findings can be generalized is limited.

The sample's treatment or condition label is to be understood as: live attenuated yellow fever vaccine strain. At each blood-draw timepoint, two biological replicates of bulk PBMCs were collected. A standard Ficoll-Paque protocol was used to isolate PBMCs from peripheral blood. RNA was extracted with TriZol from bulk PBMCs, CD4 and CD8 fractions, and dextramer-positive and dextramer-negative fractions. TCR cDNA was synthesized by 5'RACE template switching, through which a universal primer site and unique molecular identifiers were introduced. cDNA synthesis was primed from both the TCR alpha and TCR beta constant segments. Library amplification involved two PCR steps, and the second step added sample barcodes and sequencing adapters. Sequencing of libraries was done on Illumina HiSeq 2500 (2x100 bp) or NovaSeq (2x150 bp). The study's processing was this. Reads were demultiplexed and collapsed into UMI consensus sequences with MIGEC, and V(D)J alignment was performed with MiXCR. Using edgeR on replicate PBMC samples, clonotypes were called vaccine-responding if FDR was below 0.01 and the log2 fold change was above 5 up to day 15. Each bulk clonotype received a CD4 or CD8 identity based on whether the sequenced CD4 or CD8 repertoire contained that clonotype at higher abundance. TCRdb trimmed public reads at Q25 via fastp, called clones via MiXCR and kept in-frame beta chains. Duplicate CDR3 protein sequences are folded into a single record with the most common DNA and genes. The V and J calls here are based on TCRdb, not the publication. Across this sample there are about 550,000 distinct CDR3 sequences, with about 19% seen only once. Together, the top ten hold around an eighth of the sample.

This specimen was PBMCs, taken 15 days after the yellow fever booster vaccination. The TCR was taken from a man aged 25-40 years who received the YFV17D yellow fever vaccine. The rearrangement combines TRBV7-9 with TRBJ1-1; a tentative D match to TRBD1 spans 5 bases. The CDR3 corresponds to CASSPQRWGMNTEAFF. The DNA sequence reads TGTGCCAGCAGCCCTCAACGGTGGGGCATGAACACTGAAGCTTTCTTT.